This TCR beta chain was observed in a study of T cell responses to AZD1222 COVID-19 vaccine. Findings and caveats of the study: Increased Spike-specific TCR breadth and depth were observed after two AZD1222 doses. It was only after the peak T cell response that any repertoires were sampled.

Assay: immunoSEQ multiplex PCR; the TCRdb copy retains only in-frame clones and omits some. Among about 110,000 clones listed, roughly 84% were seen once. In the case of this clone: Its antigen is not identified.

The CDR3 has 16 amino acids. V lost 5 bases and J lost 5; bases outside the gene matches: 11. The germline CDR1 and CDR2 sequences are SNHLY and FYNNEI. This sequence originates from an adult in good health. This sample comprised peripheral blood, obtained on day 0 of AZD1222 vaccination. V gene TRBV2 combines with J gene TRBJ1-3; 8 nucleotides agree with TRBD1. The CDR3: CASSPGAGGLRNTIYF. In nucleotides, the CDR3 is TGTGCCAGCAGTCCGGGGGCAGGGGGCTTGAGAAACACCATATATTTT.